This T cell receptor beta chain originates from a study of OX40 agonist ivuxolimab in advanced cancers. Turning to the study itself: Every 2 weeks, patients received ivuxolimab intravenously, dosed at 0.01 to 10 mg/kg. Study outcomes and limitations: CD8+ T cells showed, on average, more clonal expansion than CD4+ cells. Normalized T-cell clonal expansion was also low in a subset of nonresponders.

Germline CDR1 and CDR2: GTSNPN and SVGIG (reference sequence). V was pared by 6 bases and J by 7 bases, with 16 bases between. The CDR3 totals 12 residues. Blood specimens came from baseline, cycle 4 day 1, and cycle 7 day 1. As for this clone: Antigen: not known.

The protocol was immunoSEQ multiplex PCR, while the TCRdb copy is restricted to in-frame clones and leaves out a portion. The table has about 36,000 clones, approximately 80% seen once. This specimen consisted of CD4+ or CD8+ T cells sorted from blood, obtained in a trial of the OX40 agonist ivuxolimab. The chain has TRBV30 and TRBJ2-7; D might be TRBD1 (6 bases). The TCR originated in an adult with an advanced solid tumor such as melanoma, head and neck, liver or kidney cancer. CDR3 nucleotide sequence: TGTGCCTGCATTGTTTGGGGGCAGGAGCAGTACTTC. Its protein is CACIVWGQEQYF. Using reference TRBV30 and TRBJ2-7 for the parts outside the CDR3, the full variable domain is SQTIHQWPATLVQPVGSPLSLECTVEGTSNPNLYWYRQAAGRGLQLLFYSVGIGQISSEVPQNLSASRPQDRQFILSSKKLLLSDSGFYLCACIVWGQEQYFGPGTRLTVT.